The 32 T cell receptor beta chains below were found in one sample sequenced in a study of vaccination and CD4 T cells after COVID-19. The Oncomine TCR Beta short-read assay generated sequence data from the DNA of cultured CD4+ T cells. TCRdb called the PCR reads again in MiXCR, with one record for every CDR3 protein. Of 10,000 to 15,000 distinct CDR3 sequences in the sample, under 35% were seen once. What these receptors recognize is not known. As for treatment: approximately 9-day PBMC culture with coronavirus spike peptide pools or control peptides (ViraFEST assay). The sequences come from CD4+ T cells from blood, cultured in vitro, collected before SARS-CoV-2 vaccination. Receptors were obtained from a human donor who received a COVID-19 vaccine.

This clonotype occurred a few times. This chain uses TRBV6-1 with TRBJ2-5, with 12 bases matching TRBD1. The CDR3 length is 16 residues. Germline V gene sequence: CDR1 MNHNS, CDR2 SASEGT. After removal of 2 bases from V and 5 bases from J, the junction contained 6 bases not matched to a gene. CDR3 nucleotide sequence: TGTGCCAGCAGTGAACTTGGGACAGGGGGCTTGGAGACCCAGTACTTC. Amino acid sequence: CASSELGTGGLETQYF.

This clonotype was found a few times. The chain has TRBV2 and TRBJ2-5; 9 bases are a match to TRBD2. This CDR3 region has 15 residues. After removal of 6 bases from V and 1 base from J, the junction contained 6 bases not matched to a gene. Germline CDR1 SNHLY, CDR2 FYNNEI. DNA for the CDR3: TGTGCCAGCAGACGGGCGGGGGGGGGCCAAGAGACCCAGTACTTC. Protein product: CASRRAGGGQETQYF. The full variable domain, its missing parts supplied by reference TRBV2 and TRBJ2-5, is EPEVTQTPSHQVTQMGQEVILRCVPISNHLYFYWYRQILGQKVEFLVSFYNNEISEKSEIFDDQFSVERPDGSNFTLKIRSTKLEDSAMYFCASRRAGGGQETQYFGPGTRLLVL.

The chain couples TRBV10-2 to TRBJ1-6; D is perhaps TRBD1 (6 bases). Germline CDR1 is WSHSY and CDR2 is SAAADI. V lost 3 bases and J 10 bases, leaving 10 bases between the germline ends. The CDR3 consists of 13 residues. Here the CDR3 DNA reads TGCGCCAGCAGTGACCAGGGGTACTCACCCCTCCACTTT. This codes for CASSDQGYSPLHF.

The chain employs TRBV7-9 and TRBJ1-1, with D possibly being TRBD1 (6 bases). V lost 3 bases to trimming and J lost 4 bases, with 12 bases between them. This CDR3 region has 14 residues. The V gene's germline CDR1 is SEHNR and CDR2 FQNEAQ (reference sequence). CDR3 coding DNA: TGTGCCAGCAGCTTTAGCAGGGGCGGCACTGAAGCTTTCTTT. It yields the protein CASSFSRGGTEAFF.

The rearrangement uses TRBV30 and TRBJ1-3; D is unclear. The ends were cut back, 2 bases at V and 2 bases at J, with 7 bases in the middle. Germline V lookup: CDR1 GTSNPN, CDR2 SVGIG (reference sequence). The CDR3 has 13 amino acids. CDR3: CAWSIGAGNTIYF. The CDR3 region has the DNA TGTGCCTGGAGTATAGGTGCTGGAAACACCATATATTTT.

This clonotype is medium-sized. V is TRBV10-3 and J is TRBJ1-3; TRBD1 matches at 9 bases. The CDR3 consists of 13 residues. The ends lost 6 bases at V and 4 bases at J; junction bases unmatched: 1. Germline assignment: CDR1 ENHRY and CDR2 SYGVKD. The CDR3 region has the DNA TGTGCCATCAGGACAGGGGGAGGAAACACCATATATTTT. As protein: CAIRTGGGNTIYF.

The gene calls are TRBV20-1 and TRBJ2-1; a possible D gene is TRBD2 (5 bases). This CDR3 contains 13 residues. Trimming left V 6 bases short and J 3 bases short, with 12 bases between. Germline CDR1 is DFQATT and CDR2 is SNEGSKA (reference sequence). The CDR3 spells CSAPRAGYNEQFF. CDR3 sequence (DNA): TGCAGTGCCCCGAGGGCCGGCTACAATGAGCAGTTCTTC.

Comment on this clonotype: A junction boundary mismatches the germline segment, possibly from a read error. This chain links TRBV6-1 with TRBJ1-3; 8 bases agree with TRBD1. In germline, CDR1 is MNHNS, CDR2 SASEGT. CDR3 length: 16 residues. The CDR3 bases are TGTGCCAGCAGCGAAGGGACAGGCCACTCTGGAAACACCATATATTTT. Its translation: CASSEGTGHSGNTIYF.

The chain employs TRBV11-2 and TRBJ2-5; 9 bases match TRBD2. V gave up 5 bases and J gave up 5 bases; unmatched junction bases: 21. The CDR3 consists of 19 residues. Per germline, CDR1 SGHAT and CDR2 FQNNGV. The chain's CDR3 is CASSPGSAGGFLGGETQYF. The CDR3 DNA reads as TGTGCCAGCAGCCCAGGGTCAGCGGGGGGATTCCTCGGTGGGGAGACCCAGTACTTC.

V and J are TRBV7-2 and TRBJ2-5; D call uncertain. V dropped 1 base and J dropped 2 bases, with 5 bases sitting between them. Germline lookup yields CDR1 SGHTA and CDR2 FQGNSA. The CDR3 runs to 13 residues. The CDR3 loop is CASSLGGQETQYF. CDR3 sequence (DNA): TGTGCCAGCAGCTTAGGGGGACAAGAGACCCAGTACTTC.

The CDR3 loop reads CASSYSISGPASYNSPLHF. The CDR3 DNA sequence: TGTGCCAGCAGTTACTCGATTTCTGGACCAGCGTCCTATAATTCACCCCTCCACTTT. The genes are TRBV6-5 and TRBJ1-6; D gene uncertain. Germline V CDR1 and CDR2: MNHEY, SVGAGI. The CDR3 covers 19 residues. With 0 bases removed from V and 1 base from J, the gap between germline ends came to 16 bases.

This clonotype has a handful of counts. CDR3 region: CSAPTDRGDTQYF. The CDR3 DNA follows: TGCAGTGCCCCCACGGACAGGGGAGATACGCAGTATTTT. The chain couples TRBV20-1 to TRBJ2-3; 9 bases are shared with TRBD1. V gave up 6 bases and J gave up 5 bases; unmatched junction bases: 6. Per the germline V gene, CDR1 is DFQATT and CDR2 is SNEGSKA (reference sequence). The CDR3 loop spans 13 amino acids.

The rearrangement links TRBV12-3 or TRBV12-4 to TRBJ2-7; possibly TRBD2 for D (6 bases). The CDR3 contains 16 residues. The germline V and J ends were trimmed by 3 bases and 0 bases, with 15 bases remaining between them. The DNA for the CDR3 is TGTGCCAGCAGTTTGTATCGGACCGGGAGCTCCTACGAGCAGTACTTC. Translation: CASSLYRTGSSYEQYF.

The chain joins TRBV10-2 to TRBJ2-7, with D perhaps TRBD1 or TRBD2 (5 bases each). V was shortened by 5 bases and J by 0 bases, with 14 bases between the two germline ends. There are 15 residues in the CDR3. CDR1 and CDR2 from the germline V gene are WSHSY and SAAADI. Here the CDR3 DNA reads TGCGCCAGCAGTTCCGGGACGGTGTACTCCTACGAGCAGTACTTC. Translated, it gives CASSSGTVYSYEQYF.

This rearrangement joins TRBV6-1 to TRBJ1-2, with D unclear. The V gene lost 5 bases and the J gene lost 10 bases, with 11 bases spanning the gap. The CDR3 is 11 amino acids. In germline, CDR1 is MNHNS, CDR2 SASEGT. CDR3 residues: CASSTKGAYTF. The CDR3 nucleotides are TGTGCCAGCAGTACCAAGGGCGCCTACACCTTC.

This clonotype was recorded a few times. This chain connects TRBV20-1 to TRBJ2-3; 9 bases are a match to TRBD2. After removal of 0 bases from V and 4 bases from J, the junction contained 17 bases not matched to a gene. Germline CDR1 is DFQATT and CDR2 is SNEGSKA (reference sequence). This CDR3 has 19 amino acids. CDR3 sequence reads: CSARDYAGGPTSRSDTQYF. The CDR3 coding sequence is TGCAGTGCTAGAGATTACGCGGGGGGGCCAACCTCTCGTTCAGATACGCAGTATTTT.

The table lists this clonotype with a count of one. This CDR3 reads CSAGLDYEQYF. CDR3 in DNA: TGCAGTGCAGGGCTGGATTACGAGCAGTACTTC. The J gene is TRBJ2-7, the V gene TRBV20-1, with no clear D. CDR3 length: 11 residues. V lost 6 bases to trimming and J lost 4 bases, with 10 bases between them. Germline CDR1 and CDR2: DFQATT and SNEGSKA (reference sequence).

This clonotype was counted a few times. The J gene is TRBJ1-2, the V gene TRBV14, with 9 bases matching TRBD1. The V and J ends lost 0 bases and 3 bases, in that order; junction bases with no gene match: 8. The CDR3 length is 17 residues. Germline values: CDR1 SGHDN, CDR2 FVKESK. The CDR3 sequence: CASSQDLRDRVDYGYTF. The CDR3 DNA follows: TGTGCCAGCAGCCAAGATCTAAGGGACAGGGTCGACTATGGCTACACCTTC.

The gene calls are TRBV4-2 and TRBJ1-5; 7 bases map to TRBD1. J was trimmed by 2 bases and V by 1 base; bases with no gene match: 8. This CDR3 contains 17 residues. Germline CDR1 is LGHNA and CDR2 is YNFKEQ. The CDR3 spells CASSQVKGASGNQPQHF. The CDR3 DNA reads as TGTGCCAGCAGCCAAGTGAAGGGGGCGAGCGGCAATCAGCCCCAGCATTTT.

This clonotype was counted only a few times. The DNA of the CDR3 is TGTGCCAGCAGTGAGTGGCAGACGAACACTGAAGCTTTCTTT. The encoded protein is CASSEWQTNTEAFF. The chain carries TRBV6-1 and TRBJ1-1; D gene ambiguous. There are 14 residues in the CDR3. V lost 3 bases and J lost 1, with 9 bases in between. Germline CDR1 reads MNHNS; CDR2 reads SASEGT.

The chain uses TRBV20-1 and TRBJ1-5, with D unclear. The CDR3 contains 13 residues. The ends were cut back, 2 bases at V and 5 bases at J, with 10 bases in the middle. Germline V gene data show CDR1 as DFQATT and CDR2 as SNEGSKA (reference sequence). The CDR3 is CSARSWVDQPQHF. CDR3 DNA sequence: TGCAGTGCTAGATCGTGGGTGGATCAGCCCCAGCATTTT.

The V and J genes are TRBV4-1 and TRBJ2-3; TRBD2 agrees at 9 bases. Unmatched junction bases numbered 11, after V lost 1 base and J lost 0 bases. The CDR3 runs 19 residues. The germline CDR1 and CDR2 sequences are MGHRA and YSYEKL. The CDR3 protein is CASSQASPSGVSSTDTQYF. CDR3 DNA: TGCGCCAGCAGCCAAGCTTCTCCTAGCGGGGTTAGTAGCACAGATACGCAGTATTTT.

This clonotype was counted a few times. The chain couples TRBV20-1 to TRBJ2-7, with 11 bases fitting TRBD2. Germline V gives CDR1 DFQATT, CDR2 SNEGSKA (reference sequence). The CDR3 is made up of 15 amino acids. Unmatched junction bases numbered 3, after V lost 0 bases and J lost 2 bases. The CDR3 nucleotides read TGCAGTGCTAGAGACGTAGCGGGGGGGCCCTACGAGCAGTACTTC. Translated, it gives CSARDVAGGPYEQYF.

The rearrangement uses TRBV7-2 and TRBJ1-1; D unresolved. Germline V CDR1 and CDR2: SGHTA, FQGNSA. V lost 2 bases and J lost 4, with 14 bases in between. The CDR3 is 15 amino acids. The CDR3 DNA reads as TGTGCCAGCAGCTTATCAAAGGTCCTAGGCACTGAAGCTTTCTTT. Amino acids: CASSLSKVLGTEAFF.

This clonotype has only a few counts. V and J are TRBV6-1 and TRBJ1-2, with 7 bases lining up with TRBD1. Germline loops: CDR1 MNHNS, CDR2 SASEGT. V shed 7 bases, J shed 10 bases, and the junction held 6 bases outside the gene matches. The CDR3 length is 11 residues. CDR3: CASNRQGDYTF. DNA for the CDR3: TGTGCCAGCAACCGACAGGGTGACTACACCTTC.

This clonotype turned up a few times. The chain couples TRBV7-6 to TRBJ2-5, with a possible D match to TRBD2 (5 bases). The CDR3 is made up of 13 amino acids. Germline-derived CDR1 and CDR2 are SGHVS and FNYEAQ. Trimming took 3 bases from V and 1 from J, leaving 6 bases between them. CDR3 coding DNA: TGTGCCAGCAGCTTGCGGGTCCAAGAGACCCAGTACTTC. Translating it yields CASSLRVQETQYF.

This clonotype was detected a few times. The V gene is TRBV11-2, the J gene TRBJ1-2, with D perhaps matching TRBD1 (5 bases). The CDR3 is 13 amino acids. Germline V lookup: CDR1 SGHAT, CDR2 FQNNGV. V lost 6 bases to trimming and J lost 4 bases, with 12 bases between them. The DNA for the CDR3 is TGTGCCAGCAGAAGCTTGACAGTCTATGGCTACACCTTC. Protein product: CASRSLTVYGYTF.

This clonotype was observed a handful of times. V is TRBV19 and J is TRBJ1-1; D might be TRBD1 (5 bases). The CDR3 runs to 14 residues. CDR1 and CDR2 (germline): LNHDA, SQIVND (reference sequence). V was cut by 5 bases and J by 5 bases, with 15 bases left in between. In DNA form, the CDR3 reads TGTGCCAGTAGTTGGGGGGGGGAGGATACTGAAGCTTTCTTT. Its translation: CASSWGGEDTEAFF.

This clonotype occurred a few times. The CDR3 nucleotides are TGCAGTGCTAGGGGGACTAGCGGGGGGGCCTACGAGCAGTACTTC. This codes for CSARGTSGGAYEQYF. The rearrangement links TRBV20-1 to TRBJ2-7, with 16 bases aligning to TRBD2. Germline assignment: CDR1 DFQATT and CDR2 SNEGSKA (reference sequence). This CDR3 is 15 amino acids long. V lost 3 bases and J lost 2; bases outside the gene matches: 1.

The sample holds a few counts of this clonotype. The chain employs TRBV6-1 and TRBJ2-5; 9 positions match TRBD1. The CDR3 has 13 residues. Germline CDR1 reads MNHNS; CDR2 reads SASEGT. V shed 8 bases, J shed 4 bases, and the junction held 5 bases outside the gene matches. DNA of the CDR3: TGTGCCAGCGGAGGGACAGGGACAGAGACCCAGTACTTC. Amino acids: CASGGTGTETQYF.

The J gene is TRBJ2-3, the V gene TRBV30; D is ambiguous. Trimming took off 4 bases at V and 3 bases at J, with 5 bases between the two ends. Germline CDR1 is GTSNPN and CDR2 is SVGIG (reference sequence). The length of the CDR3 is 11 residues. In DNA, the CDR3 is TGTGCCTGGAAAAGTACAGATACGCAGTATTTT. Translated, it gives CAWKSTDTQYF.

The rearrangement links TRBV5-4 to TRBJ1-2; a possible D gene is TRBD1 (5 bases). In germline, CDR1 is SGHNT, CDR2 YYREEE (reference sequence). V was cut by 0 bases and J by 6 bases, with 9 bases left in between. CDR3 length: 13 amino acids. The CDR3 region is CASSLAGRDGYTF. The CDR3 DNA reads TGTGCCAGCAGCTTGGCAGGGAGGGATGGCTACACCTTC.